Below are 30 T cell receptor beta chains sequenced from a single sample in a study of blood T cell repertoires in COVID-19. Generated by immunoSEQ multiplex PCR, the TCRdb table keeps only in-frame clones and is missing some. This sample has about 49,000 clones, with about four fifths found just once. The sequencing input was peripheral blood. These receptors came from a man in his forties or fifties with acute or convalescent COVID-19.

V is TRBV11-2 and J is TRBJ1-2; 8 positions agree with TRBD1. J was trimmed by 2 bases and V by 5 bases; bases with no gene match: 10. Germline values: CDR1 SGHAT, CDR2 FQNNGV. CDR3 length: 16 amino acids. In DNA, the CDR3 is TGTGCCAGCAGCGCGGGGGTCAGGGGGCGCAACTATGGCTACACCTTC. Protein product: CASSAGVRGRNYGYTF.

V gene TRBV7-6 combines with J gene TRBJ2-7; TRBD2 might be the D (6 bases). V dropped 5 bases and J dropped 2 bases, with 19 bases sitting between them. CDR1 and CDR2 (germline): SGHVS, FNYEAQ. This CDR3 contains 16 residues. CDR3 protein: CASSPDSSAAPYEQYF. The CDR3 nucleotides are TGTGCCAGCAGCCCGGATTCTAGCGCGGCCCCCTACGAGCAGTACTTC.

This sequence joins TRBV29-1 and TRBJ1-2, with TRBD1 as a possible D gene (6 bases). Germline loops: CDR1 SQVTM, CDR2 ANQGSEA. The germline V and J ends were trimmed by 4 bases and 0 bases, with 15 bases remaining between them. CDR3 length equals 15 residues. CDR3 residues: CSVVAGDFANYGYTF. The CDR3 DNA is TGCAGCGTTGTGGCAGGGGATTTTGCTAACTATGGCTACACCTTC.

The chain combines TRBV27 with TRBJ2-3; possibly TRBD2 for D (5 bases). The V end lost 3 bases, the J end lost 14 bases, and 18 bases lay between the germline ends. This CDR3 contains 13 residues. Germline V gene lookup returns CDR1 MNHEY and CDR2 SMNVEV (reference sequence). The CDR3 nucleotides are TGTGCCAGCAGTTTCCCCCCGCTAGCCAGGAGGTATTTT. Residues: CASSFPPLARRYF.

Written as DNA, the CDR3 is TGTGCCAGCAGCTTAGATCCAGGGCCAAATCAGCCCCAGCATTTT. Protein product: CASSLDPGPNQPQHF. This chain links TRBV7-2 with TRBJ1-5, with D maybe TRBD1 (5 bases). The CDR3 has 15 residues. Germline values: CDR1 SGHTA, CDR2 FQGNSA. V lost 1 base and J lost 4, with 11 bases in between.

The chain has TRBV10-3 and TRBJ2-7, with TRBD1 identical over 9 bases. Unmatched junction bases numbered 11, after V lost 10 bases and J lost 1 base. This CDR3 spans 15 amino acids. Germline lookup yields CDR1 ENHRY and CDR2 SYGVKD. This CDR3 reads CATHPGTGSSYEQYF. The CDR3 DNA reads as TGTGCCACTCACCCTGGGACAGGGTCGTCCTACGAGCAGTACTTC.

The V call is TRBV5-5, the J call TRBJ1-2; D might be TRBD1 (6 bases). Germline V gives CDR1 SGHKS, CDR2 YYEKEE (reference sequence). The CDR3 loop spans 14 amino acids. V was trimmed by 4 bases and J by 4 bases, leaving 14 bases between them. Here the CDR3 DNA reads TGTGCCAGCAGCCCGAGGGGGACAACCTATGGCTACACCTTC. Translation: CASSPRGTTYGYTF.

The chain combines TRBV27 with TRBJ2-7; 7 positions match TRBD1. The CDR3 runs 15 residues. Germline assignment: CDR1 MNHEY and CDR2 SMNVEV (reference sequence). The V segment lost 2 bases and the J segment 3 bases; nucleotides outside the gene matches: 7. CDR3 nucleotide sequence: TGTGCCAGCAGTTTACCCGGGACAGTGTTCTACGAGCAGTACTTC. Translation gives CASSLPGTVFYEQYF.

V usage is TRBV27 and J usage is TRBJ2-2, with D perhaps TRBD2 (6 bases). Germline lookup yields CDR1 MNHEY and CDR2 SMNVEV (reference sequence). The CDR3 sequence is 16 residues long. V lost 8 bases, J lost 3 bases, and 19 bases lay in between. The CDR3 spells CASYHLLAQHTGELFF. The CDR3 DNA reads TGTGCCAGCTACCATTTACTAGCTCAGCACACCGGGGAGCTGTTTTTT.

The gene calls are TRBV7-9 and TRBJ2-5; 8 positions agree with TRBD1. The CDR3 has 17 residues. After removal of 3 bases from V and 5 bases from J, the junction contained 14 bases not matched to a gene. Looked up from germline, CDR1 is SEHNR and CDR2 is FQNEAQ (reference sequence). CDR3 protein: CASSLLQGVTGWETQYF. CDR3 sequence (DNA): TGTGCCAGCAGCTTGTTACAGGGGGTCACCGGGTGGGAGACCCAGTACTTC. The full variable domain, rest sourced from reference TRBV7-9 and TRBJ2-5, is DTGVSQNPRHKITKRGQNVTFRCDPISEHNRLYWYRQTLGQGPEFLTYFQNEAQLEKSRLLSDRFSAERPKGSFSTLEIQRTEQGDSAMYLCASSLLQGVTGWETQYFGPGTRLLVL.

The CDR3, as DNA: TGTGCCAGCGCCTCCCCCGGGACAGGGGTAGCCGGGGAGCTGTTTTTT. This gives the protein CASASPGTGVAGELFF. The rearrangement links TRBV7-9 to TRBJ2-2, with TRBD1 matching 10 bases. This CDR3 contains 16 residues. Looked up from germline, CDR1 is SEHNR and CDR2 is FQNEAQ (reference sequence). V gave up 8 bases and J gave up 6 bases; unmatched junction bases: 12.

The chain carries TRBV7-6 and TRBJ1-3; D not resolved. The CDR3 is made up of 14 amino acids. Germline assignment: CDR1 SGHVS and CDR2 FNYEAQ. Trimming shortened V by 3 bases and J by 1 base, and 7 bases separated the two germline ends. The CDR3 DNA is TGTGCCAGCAGCTTTGGGGAGTCTGGAAACACCATATATTTT. It is translated as CASSFGESGNTIYF.

The rearrangement joins TRBV7-2 to TRBJ2-2; 8 bases map to TRBD2. The CDR3 is 16 residues long. Trimming at V came to 2 bases and at J to 4 bases, leaving 6 bases not matched to a gene. Germline CDR1 reads SGHTA; CDR2 reads FQGNSA. CDR3 DNA: TGTGCCAGCAGCTTATTGAGCGGGGGCCGCACCGGGGAGCTGTTTTTT. Translated, it gives CASSLLSGGRTGELFF.

The CDR3 loop reads CASSLDTGYEQFF. Here the CDR3 DNA reads TGCGCCAGCAGCTTGGATACAGGGTATGAGCAGTTCTTC. The rearrangement uses TRBV5-1 and TRBJ2-1; weak D call: TRBD1 (6 bases). The CDR3 contains 13 residues. V was shortened by 0 bases and J by 8 bases, with 9 bases between the two germline ends. Germline V lookup: CDR1 SGHRS, CDR2 YFSETQ.

CDR3 DNA: TGCAGCGTTGAGGTAGAAGAGACCCAGTACTTC. Translated, it gives CSVEVEETQYF. V usage is TRBV29-1 and J usage is TRBJ2-5; unclear D gene. Trimming cost V 3 bases and J 3 bases, with 5 bases left between them. The germline CDR1 and CDR2 sequences are SQVTM and ANQGSEA. The CDR3 spans 11 residues.

V usage is TRBV9 and J usage is TRBJ2-7; the D gene is possibly TRBD2 (6 bases). The V gene lost 2 bases and the J gene lost 1 base, with 7 bases spanning the gap. The germline V gene has CDR1 SGDLS and CDR2 YYNGEE. The CDR3 covers 13 residues. CDR3 region: CASSVAGSYEQYF. DNA of the CDR3: TGTGCCAGCAGCGTTGCGGGGTCCTACGAGCAGTACTTC.

This clone was recorded once. J is TRBJ2-7 and V is TRBV19; D is uncertain. The germline V gene has CDR1 LNHDA and CDR2 SQIVND (reference sequence). This CDR3 spans 15 amino acids. V lost 1 base and J 0 bases, leaving 10 bases between the germline ends. CDR3 coding DNA: TGTGCCAGTAGTATAGGAGGAGAGAGCTCCTACGAGCAGTACTTC. Encoded protein: CASSIGGESSYEQYF. The full variable domain, in which reference TRBV19 and TRBJ2-7 provide the parts outside the CDR3, is DGGITQSPKYLFRKEGQNVTLSCEQNLNHDAMYWYRQDPGQGLRLIYYSQIVNDFQKGDIAEGYSVSREKKESFPLTVTSAQKNPTAFYLCASSIGGESSYEQYFGPGTRLTVT.

In its sample, this clone was seen a few times. The J gene is TRBJ2-2, the V gene TRBV11-3, with TRBD1 matching 9 bases. This CDR3 comprises 14 residues. The J segment lost 6 bases and the V segment lost 7 bases, leaving 6 bases of the junction unmatched. Per the germline V gene, CDR1 is SGHNT and CDR2 is YENEEA. In DNA, the CDR3 is TGTGCCAGCACCCAACGACAGGGGGCCGGGGAGCTGTTTTTT. Translating gives CASTQRQGAGELFF.

This chain joins TRBV11-2 and TRBJ2-6; 7 bases fit TRBD1. This CDR3 is 15 amino acids long. Germline V gene data show CDR1 as SGHAT and CDR2 as FQNNGV. V lost 5 bases to trimming and J lost 4 bases; unmatched junction nucleotides: 5. The CDR3 here is CASSLTGPGANVLTF. CDR3 DNA: TGTGCCAGCAGCCTGACAGGGCCGGGGGCCAACGTCCTGACTTTC.

The genes are TRBV10-2 and TRBJ2-1; the match to TRBD2 covers 12 bases. The CDR3 extends over 15 amino acids. V was pared by 6 bases and J by 7 bases, with 7 bases of the junction left unmatched. Germline V lookup: CDR1 WSHSY, CDR2 SAAADI. DNA of the CDR3: TGCGCCAGCAGGATACTAGCGGGAGGAGGTAATGAGCAGTTCTTC. As protein: CASRILAGGGNEQFF.

The chain joins TRBV18 to TRBJ1-2; D is undetermined. V lost 2 bases and J lost 3, with 16 bases in between. The CDR3 totals 16 residues. CDR1 is KGHSH and CDR2 is LQKENI in the germline V gene. CDR3 residues: CASSPKRTRGDYGYTF. CDR3 coding DNA: TGTGCCAGCTCACCAAAGCGAACGAGAGGTGACTATGGCTACACCTTC.

The rearrangement joins TRBV4-3 to TRBJ2-1; TRBD1 is a possible D gene (5 bases). Germline lookup yields CDR1 LGHNA and CDR2 YSLEER. The germline V and J ends were trimmed by 3 bases and 5 bases, with 11 bases remaining between them. This CDR3 has 14 amino acids. The CDR3 coding sequence is TGCGCCAGCAGCCAGCCAGGGCGTCACAATGAGCAGTTCTTC. Amino acid sequence: CASSQPGRHNEQFF.

The CDR3 loop is CASSQGQGDSYEQYF. CDR3 DNA: TGTGCCAGCTCCCAGGGACAGGGGGACTCCTACGAGCAGTACTTC. The chain employs TRBV18 and TRBJ2-7; TRBD1 matches 11 bases. V trimming: 6 bases; J trimming: 0 bases; junction bases outside the gene matches: 4. The CDR3 totals 15 residues. Per germline, CDR1 KGHSH and CDR2 LQKENI.

This sequence joins TRBV28 and TRBJ1-2; D remains unclear. V was clipped by 6 bases and J by 2 bases, with 10 bases between them. The CDR3 is 13 amino acids. Germline CDR1 reads MDHEN; CDR2 reads SYDVKM. Written as DNA, the CDR3 is TGTGCCAGCAGCTCTGAGCAAAACTATGGCTACACCTTC. As protein: CASSSEQNYGYTF.

This clone was observed a handful of times. The chain couples TRBV27 to TRBJ2-7; 7 nucleotides line up with TRBD1. The CDR3 loop spans 15 amino acids. V was pared by 2 bases and J by 2 bases, with 6 bases of the junction left unmatched. The germline CDR1 and CDR2 sequences are MNHEY and SMNVEV (reference sequence). The CDR3 sequence: CASSLKTGSPYEQYF. The CDR3 nucleotides are TGTGCCAGCAGTTTAAAGACAGGGAGTCCCTACGAGCAGTACTTC.

This clone was seen only once. This sequence joins TRBV27 and TRBJ2-5; 11 bases are a match to TRBD2. Germline trimming cut 2 bases from V and 5 bases from J; bases unmatched to any gene: 7. Germline V gene data show CDR1 as MNHEY and CDR2 as SMNVEV (reference sequence). The CDR3 extends over 16 amino acids. The CDR3 bases are TGTGCCAGCAGTTTACATCCTAGCGGGGGGCTCGAGACCCAGTACTTC. It codes for CASSLHPSGGLETQYF.

The J gene is TRBJ1-2, the V gene TRBV28; D is possibly TRBD1 (6 bases). Germline CDR1 and CDR2: MDHEN and SYDVKM. Trimming cost V 6 bases and J 8 bases, with 16 bases left between them. This CDR3 has 13 residues. The CDR3 protein is CASRSTGSRGYTF. CDR3 nucleotide sequence: TGTGCCAGCAGATCAACAGGGTCTAGGGGCTACACCTTC.

This chain uses TRBV6-5 with TRBJ1-4; TRBD1 matches at 8 bases. Trimming at V came to 0 bases and at J to 6 bases, leaving 6 bases not matched to a gene. This CDR3 comprises 16 residues. CDR1 is MNHEY and CDR2 is SVGAGI in the germline V gene. The chain's CDR3 is CASSYSAQGAYEKLFF. In DNA form, the CDR3 reads TGTGCCAGCAGTTACTCGGCCCAGGGGGCATATGAAAAACTGTTTTTT.

The chain uses TRBV10-1 and TRBJ2-2; D possibly corresponds to TRBD1 (5 bases). With 6 bases removed from V and 8 bases from J, the gap between germline ends came to 13 bases. CDR3 length: 13 amino acids. Germline values: CDR1 WNHNN, CDR2 SYGVQD (reference sequence). CDR3 in amino acids: CASRDTQVGELFF. CDR3 DNA: TGCGCCAGCAGGGACACGCAAGTAGGGGAGCTGTTTTTT.

The chain combines TRBV7-8 with TRBJ2-7; 8 nucleotides line up with TRBD2. Germline V lookup: CDR1 SGHVS, CDR2 FQNEAQ. The CDR3 spans 17 residues. V dropped 5 bases and J dropped 5; count of bases not matched to a gene: 17. In nucleotides, the CDR3 is TGTGCCAGCAGCCTCCGGGGGGGGACACTTTCAGGCAACGAGCAGTACTTC. Its translation: CASSLRGGTLSGNEQYF.